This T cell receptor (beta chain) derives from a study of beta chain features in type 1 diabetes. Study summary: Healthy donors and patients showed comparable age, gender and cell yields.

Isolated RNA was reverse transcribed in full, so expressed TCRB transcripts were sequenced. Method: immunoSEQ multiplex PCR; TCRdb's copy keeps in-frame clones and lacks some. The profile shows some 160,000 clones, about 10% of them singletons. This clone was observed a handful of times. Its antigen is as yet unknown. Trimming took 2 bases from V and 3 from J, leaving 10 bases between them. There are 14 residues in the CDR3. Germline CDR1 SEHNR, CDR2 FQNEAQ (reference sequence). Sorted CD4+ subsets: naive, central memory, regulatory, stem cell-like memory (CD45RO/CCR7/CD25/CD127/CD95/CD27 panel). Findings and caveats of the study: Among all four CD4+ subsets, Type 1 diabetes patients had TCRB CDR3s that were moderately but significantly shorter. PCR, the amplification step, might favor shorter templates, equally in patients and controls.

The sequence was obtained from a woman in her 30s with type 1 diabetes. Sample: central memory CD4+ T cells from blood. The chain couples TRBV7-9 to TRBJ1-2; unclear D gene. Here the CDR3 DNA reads TGTGCCAGCAGCTTAACCGGGGTCGACTATGGCTACACCTTC. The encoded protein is CASSLTGVDYGYTF. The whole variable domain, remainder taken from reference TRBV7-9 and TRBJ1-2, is DTGVSQNPRHKITKRGQNVTFRCDPISEHNRLYWYRQTLGQGPEFLTYFQNEAQLEKSRLLSDRFSAERPKGSFSTLEIQRTEQGDSAMYLCASSLTGVDYGYTFGSGTRLTVV.